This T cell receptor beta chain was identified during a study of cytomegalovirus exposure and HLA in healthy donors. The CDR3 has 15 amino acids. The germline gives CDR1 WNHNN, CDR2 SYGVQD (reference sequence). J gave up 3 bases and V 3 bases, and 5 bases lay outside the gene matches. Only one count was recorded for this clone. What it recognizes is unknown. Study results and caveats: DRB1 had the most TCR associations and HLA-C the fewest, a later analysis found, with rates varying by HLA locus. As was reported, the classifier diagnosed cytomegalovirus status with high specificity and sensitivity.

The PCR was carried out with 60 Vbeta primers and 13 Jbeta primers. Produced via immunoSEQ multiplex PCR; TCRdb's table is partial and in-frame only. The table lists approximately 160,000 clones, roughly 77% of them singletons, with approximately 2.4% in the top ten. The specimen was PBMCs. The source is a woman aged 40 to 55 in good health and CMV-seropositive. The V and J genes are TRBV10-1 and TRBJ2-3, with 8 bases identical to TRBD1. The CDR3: CASSESQGVTDTQYF. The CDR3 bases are TGCGCCAGCAGTGAATCACAGGGGGTGACAGATACGCAGTATTTT.